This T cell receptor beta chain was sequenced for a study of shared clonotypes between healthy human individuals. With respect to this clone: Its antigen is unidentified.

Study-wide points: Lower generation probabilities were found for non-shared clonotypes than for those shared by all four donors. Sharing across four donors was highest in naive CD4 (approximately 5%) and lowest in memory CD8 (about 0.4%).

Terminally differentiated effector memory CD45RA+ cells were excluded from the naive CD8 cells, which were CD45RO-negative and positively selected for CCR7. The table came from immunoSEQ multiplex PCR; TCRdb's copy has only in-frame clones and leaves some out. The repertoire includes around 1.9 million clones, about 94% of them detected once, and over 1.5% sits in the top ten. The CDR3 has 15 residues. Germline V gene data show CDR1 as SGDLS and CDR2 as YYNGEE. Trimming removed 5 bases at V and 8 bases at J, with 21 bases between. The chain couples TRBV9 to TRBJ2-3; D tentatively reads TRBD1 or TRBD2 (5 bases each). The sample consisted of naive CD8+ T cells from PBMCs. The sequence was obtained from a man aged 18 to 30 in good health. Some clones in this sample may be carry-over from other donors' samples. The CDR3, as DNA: TGTGCCAGCAGACCTCTTAGGGGACCCCCAAGTACGCAGTATTTT. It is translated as CASRPLRGPPSTQYF.